What follows is one TCR beta chain and its context. This clone was picked up one time. The antigen it recognizes is unknown. Per-nucleotide qualities are absent, and no much larger clonotype sits a single base away. Thawed unstimulated PBMCs were stained for CD3, CD4 and CD8 and FACS-sorted into CD3+CD4+ and CD3+CD8+ populations. Randomization to immunosuppression withdrawal applied to every one of the 8 studied subjects. Genomic DNA was isolated with the Qiagen DNeasy Blood and Tissue Kit. The germline V end is reduced by 6 bases and the J end by 2 bases; junction bases left unmatched: 6. The germline V gene gives CDR1 as SGHRS and CDR2 as YFSETQ. The CDR3 numbers 15 residues from cysteine through phenylalanine. This entry keeps only the CDR3 DNA: 45 bases, framed from base 1. These data are taken from a study of T cell clones after liver transplantation (dated by TCRdb to between 2019 and 2020). About the investigation overall: Samples were obtained from ITN030ST, a randomized trial in which withdrawal of immunosuppression was attempted within 2 years of liver transplantation. As an antigen-independent comparator for the donor-reactive sequences, third party-reactive TCRbeta sequences from pre-transplant MLRs were identified as well. Donor-reactive T cell clones were identified using TCRbeta sequencing after a pre-transplant mixed lymphocyte reaction and were then followed in post-transplant blood. Until randomization at 12-24 months post-transplant, subjects were given standard immunosuppression, with no induction therapy. Blood samples were collected pre-transplant, pre-randomization before withdrawal, and post-randomization after either complete withdrawal or failed withdrawal. Tolerance was defined as complete immunosuppression withdrawal for at least one year with no rise in liver enzymes beyond twice the upper limit of normal. Of the eight recipients, three were HCV-positive, while the remaining recipients had been transplanted for non-autoimmune, non-viral indications. Of the 8 liver transplant recipients making up the studied cohort, 3 were classified as tolerant and 5 as non-tolerant. The full study reports these points: In most of the 8 subjects, circulating donor-reactive CD4 TCRbeta sequences decreased significantly after transplant, regardless of tolerance or HCV status. The conclusions were preliminary, being limited by small, heterogeneous patient numbers and by non-standardized post-transplant time points. The decline in donor-reactive sequences exceeded the decline in third party-reactive sequences, suggesting partial antigen-specific deletion that was unrelated to withdrawal success. Once repertoire turnover was taken into account, donor-reactive detection showed a significant reduction for CD4 in 7 of 8 subjects and for CD8 in 8 of 8. Since no allograft tissue specimens were available, donor-reactive T cells may have migrated into the graft instead of being deleted. In two subjects, low numbers of available donor cells limited the measurable donor-reactive repertoire.

Frozen genomic DNA underwent high-throughput TCRbeta CDR3 sequencing by immunoSEQ, including PCR amplification, mapping, bias correction and internal controls. The study's own analysis went as follows. Only productive rearrangements were retained, with each unique TCRbeta sequence defined by its CDR3 nucleotide sequence together with its V and J gene. A sequence counted as donor-reactive only if the sequence showed at least 5-fold expansion in CFSE-low cells compared with unstimulated pre-transplant cells and had a frequency of at least 0.01%. To ensure at least 90% detection power, minimum frequency thresholds were set for each subject based on that subject's lowest-template unstimulated sample. Repertoire turnover was measured by Jensen-Shannon divergence between the top 1000 TCRbeta sequences post- and pre-transplant. Changes in detection of donor-reactive sequences were assessed with two-sided Fisher's exact tests. In TCRdb, the immuneACCESS table is reduced to in-frame sequences with V and J assigned. These tables do not hold every clone; where another copy was compared, an unresolved V gene accounts for under half, and the others remain unexplained. That table is the source of V, J and clone size, and D and trimming were worked out from the DNA. In this sample the table shows about 75,000 clones, 80% to 90% of which occur a single time. Around 2% of the sample is in the top ten clones.

Specimen: CD4+ T cells from blood, collected around 50 months after liver transplant. The chain uses TRBV5-1 and TRBJ2-2, and TRBD1 matches 8 of the central bases. The sequence was collected from a human patient who received a liver transplant. After a transplant, the donor of the graft may account for some T cells. Read as DNA, the sequence is TGCGCCAGCATGCCCCAGGGGGCCAACACCGGGGAGCTGTTTTTT. Protein translation: CASMPQGANTGELFF.